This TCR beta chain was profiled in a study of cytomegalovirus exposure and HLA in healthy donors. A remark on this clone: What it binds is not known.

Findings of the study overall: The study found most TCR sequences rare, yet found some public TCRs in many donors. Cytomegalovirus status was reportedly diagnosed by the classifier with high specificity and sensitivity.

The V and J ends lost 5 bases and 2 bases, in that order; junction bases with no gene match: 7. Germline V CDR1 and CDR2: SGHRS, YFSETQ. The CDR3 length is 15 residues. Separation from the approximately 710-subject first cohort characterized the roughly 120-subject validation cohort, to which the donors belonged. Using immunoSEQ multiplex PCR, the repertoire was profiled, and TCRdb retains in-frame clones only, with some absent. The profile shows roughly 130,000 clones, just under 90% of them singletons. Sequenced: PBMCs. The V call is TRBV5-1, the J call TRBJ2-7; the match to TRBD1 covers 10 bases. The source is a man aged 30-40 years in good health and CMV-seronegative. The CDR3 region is CASRLTGGQTYEQYF. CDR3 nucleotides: TGCGCCAGCAGGTTGACAGGGGGCCAAACCTACGAGCAGTACTTC.